Each of the 23 T cell receptor beta chains below was sequenced from the same sample in a study of blood T cell repertoires in COVID-19. Generated by immunoSEQ multiplex PCR, the TCRdb table keeps only in-frame clones and is missing some. The data show 40,000 to 60,000 clones, with around 85% seen just once and 5.9% held by the top ten. The specimen sequenced was peripheral blood. These receptors all come from an older woman with acute or convalescent COVID-19.

The V call is TRBV5-4, the J call TRBJ2-1; 7 bases are shared with TRBD2. With 0 bases clipped from V and 7 bases from J, the junction kept 4 bases outside the gene matches. Germline V gene data show CDR1 as SGHNT and CDR2 as YYREEE (reference sequence). This CDR3 has 14 amino acids. CDR3 sequence: CASSLEAGWNEQFF. In nucleotides, the CDR3 is TGTGCCAGCAGCTTGGAAGCGGGATGGAATGAGCAGTTCTTC.

The chain carries TRBV25-1 and TRBJ2-5; possible D gene TRBD1, 6 bases. This CDR3 has 15 amino acids. The germline V gene encodes CDR1 MGHDK and CDR2 SYGVNS. V gave up 1 base and J gave up 1 base, with 10 bases separating them. CDR3 coding DNA: TGTGCCAGCAGTGAATCGGGCAGGGGCCAAGAGACCCAGTACTTC. This translates into CASSESGRGQETQYF. Full variable domain (remainder filled in from reference TRBV25-1 and TRBJ2-5): EADIYQTPRYLVIGTGKKITLECSQTMGHDKMYWYQQDPGMELHLIHYSYGVNSTEKGDLSSESTVSRIRTEHFPLTLESARPSHTSQYLCASSESGRGQETQYFGPGTRLLVL.

The rearrangement links TRBV7-9 to TRBJ2-2; TRBD1 matches at 9 bases. The V segment lost 5 bases and the J segment 7 bases; nucleotides outside the gene matches: 5. This CDR3 has 14 residues. Germline-derived CDR1 and CDR2 are SEHNR and FQNEAQ (reference sequence). CDR3 protein: CASSHGQGHGELFF. The CDR3 nucleotides are TGTGCCAGCAGCCACGGACAGGGGCACGGGGAGCTGTTTTTT.

V is TRBV4-2 and J is TRBJ2-7; 8 bases are a match to TRBD2. V dropped 0 bases and J dropped 0; count of bases not matched to a gene: 13. This CDR3 has 19 residues. The germline CDR1 and CDR2 sequences are LGHNA and YNFKEQ. CDR3 amino acids: CASSQDLPSPAGDSYEQYF. Here the CDR3 DNA reads TGTGCCAGCAGCCAAGATCTCCCTAGTCCAGCGGGGGACTCCTACGAGCAGTACTTC.

The J gene is TRBJ2-1, the V gene TRBV3-1 (or the pseudogene TRBV3-2); TRBD2 matches 8 bases. The CDR3 length is 15 residues. Trimming removed 8 bases from V and 4 bases from J; junction bases left unmatched: 10. From germline, CDR1 is LGHDT and CDR2 YNNKEL (reference sequence). CDR3 residues: CASSPGTRTYNEQFF. CDR3 sequence (DNA): TGTGCCAGCTCGCCTGGGACTAGGACGTACAATGAGCAGTTCTTC.

V and J are TRBV10-3 and TRBJ1-2; 9 bases are a match to TRBD1. There are 12 residues in the CDR3. Germline trimming cut 10 bases from V and 8 bases from J; bases unmatched to any gene: 8. Germline assignment: CDR1 ENHRY and CDR2 SYGVKD. DNA for the CDR3: TGTGCCACCCGAGCCGGGACAGGGGGCTACACCTTC. The encoded protein is CATRAGTGGYTF.

The chain carries TRBV4-2 and TRBJ1-1, with unresolved D. V dropped 0 bases and J dropped 7 bases, with 9 bases sitting between them. CDR3 length equals 13 residues. From germline, CDR1 is LGHNA and CDR2 YNFKEQ. The CDR3: CASSQDGSDEAFF. CDR3 DNA sequence: TGTGCCAGCAGCCAAGACGGGTCGGATGAAGCTTTCTTT.

This chain links TRBV5-4 with TRBJ1-2; 9 nucleotides match TRBD1. With 6 bases clipped from V and 5 bases from J, the junction kept 5 bases outside the gene matches. In germline, CDR1 is SGHNT, CDR2 YYREEE (reference sequence). The CDR3 contains 13 residues. CDR3 protein: CASTWDRAYGYTF. CDR3 nucleotides: TGTGCCAGCACCTGGGACAGGGCTTATGGCTACACCTTC. Variable domain in full (rest from reference TRBV5-4 and TRBJ1-2): ETGVTQSPTHLIKTRGQQVTLRCSSQSGHNTVSWYQQALGQGPQFIFQYYREEENGRGNFPPRFSGLQFPNYSSELNVNALELDDSALYLCASTWDRAYGYTFGSGTRLTVV.

The chain joins TRBV6-5 to TRBJ1-2, with TRBD1 matching 7 bases. V was clipped by 8 bases and J by 2 bases; unmatched bases: 2. Germline CDR1 MNHEY, CDR2 SVGAGI. The CDR3 is 12 amino acids. The CDR3 spells CASGQANYGYTF. CDR3 nucleotides: TGTGCCAGCGGACAGGCCAACTATGGCTACACCTTC.

The rearrangement joins TRBV25-1 to TRBJ2-2; no clear D gene. Per germline, CDR1 MGHDK and CDR2 SYGVNS. V dropped 6 bases and J dropped 5 bases, with 19 bases sitting between them. The length of the CDR3 is 16 residues. The CDR3 protein is CASSAYRSQRTGELFF. DNA for the CDR3: TGTGCCAGCAGCGCTTACCGCTCGCAGAGGACCGGGGAGCTGTTTTTT.

The chain has TRBV2 and TRBJ2-7, with 11 bases identical to TRBD1. Germline trimming cut 5 bases from V and 6 bases from J; bases unmatched to any gene: 3. CDR3 size: 13 residues. Germline-derived CDR1 and CDR2 are SNHLY and FYNNEI. The CDR3 DNA sequence: TGTGCCAGCAGTCGGGACAGGGGGGGCGAGCAGTACTTC. Protein product: CASSRDRGGEQYF.

This chain joins TRBV7-8 and TRBJ1-2; no firm D call. Germline V CDR1 and CDR2: SGHVS, FQNEAQ. V shed 2 bases and J shed 1 base, with 11 bases lying between them. The CDR3 runs 15 residues. CDR3 sequence reads: CASSLMGGLNYGYTF. CDR3 nucleotides: TGTGCCAGCAGCTTAATGGGAGGTCTTAACTATGGCTACACCTTC.

J is TRBJ2-5 and V is TRBV18, with a possible D match to TRBD2 (5 bases). CDR3 length equals 15 residues. V was shortened by 3 bases and J by 0 bases, with 11 bases between the two germline ends. Per the germline V gene, CDR1 is KGHSH and CDR2 is LQKENI. This CDR3 reads CASSPRTFYQETQYF. The CDR3 DNA sequence: TGTGCCAGCTCACCGCGGACTTTTTACCAAGAGACCCAGTACTTC.

The chain has TRBV12-3 or TRBV12-4 and TRBJ1-1; D ambiguous. The CDR3 sequence is 13 residues long. V lost 6 bases, J lost 0 bases, and 8 bases lay in between. CDR3 protein: CASSPVVNTEAFF. CDR3 coding DNA: TGTGCCAGCAGCCCGGTGGTGAACACTGAAGCTTTCTTT.

The gene calls are TRBV27 and TRBJ1-2; 8 nucleotides line up with TRBD1. This CDR3 is built from 14 residues. V lost 5 bases to trimming and J lost 8 bases; unmatched junction nucleotides: 10. Germline V CDR1 and CDR2: MNHEY, SMNVEV (reference sequence). The CDR3 is CASSNYQGAEGYTF. CDR3 DNA sequence: TGTGCCAGCAGTAATTACCAGGGGGCAGAGGGCTACACCTTC.

In this sample, this clone is medium-sized (0.01 to 0.1%). The chain joins TRBV7-3 to TRBJ2-2; 8 bases are a match to TRBD1. This CDR3 is built from 15 residues. The germline V gene has CDR1 SGHTA and CDR2 FQGTGA. J was trimmed by 5 bases and V by 2 bases; bases with no gene match: 4. CDR3 sequence reads: CASSLDRGRTGELFF. DNA for the CDR3: TGTGCCAGCAGCTTAGACAGGGGACGTACCGGGGAGCTGTTTTTT.

The rearrangement uses TRBV6-5 and TRBJ1-2; D might be TRBD1 (6 bases). Germline CDR1 is MNHEY and CDR2 is SVGAGI. The CDR3 consists of 14 residues. Trimming removed 2 bases at V and 4 bases at J, with 11 bases between. The CDR3 loop reads CASSYAGEGYGYTF. The CDR3, as DNA: TGTGCCAGCAGTTACGCAGGGGAAGGCTATGGCTACACCTTC.

The chain combines TRBV19 with TRBJ2-1; D might be TRBD2 (7 bases). With 3 bases removed from V and 1 base from J, the gap between germline ends came to 13 bases. Germline assignment: CDR1 LNHDA and CDR2 SQIVND (reference sequence). The CDR3 runs to 16 residues. Here the CDR3 DNA reads TGTGCCAGTAGTATTGGGGGGGCGAGGTCCTACAATGAGCAGTTCTTC. Translating gives CASSIGGARSYNEQFF.

The CDR3 DNA follows: TGTGCCAGCAGCTTAAGTGGGGGGGTACAAGAGACCCAGTACTTC. Protein product: CASSLSGGVQETQYF. The V gene is TRBV7-3, the J gene TRBJ2-5; 7 bases are shared with TRBD2. This CDR3 has 15 residues. J lost 2 bases, V lost 1 base, and 4 bases had no gene match. The germline V gene encodes CDR1 SGHTA and CDR2 FQGTGA. The variable domain in full, completed from reference TRBV7-3 and TRBJ2-5, reads GAGVSQTPSNKVTEKGKYVELRCDPISGHTALYWYRQSLGQGPEFLIYFQGTGAADDSGLPNDRFFAVRPEGSVSTLKIQRTERGDSAVYLCASSLSGGVQETQYFGPGTRLLVL.

The chain has TRBV30 and TRBJ2-2; the match to TRBD2 covers 7 bases. The CDR3 has 14 amino acids. CDR1 and CDR2 (germline): GTSNPN, SVGIG (reference sequence). The trim removed 4 bases at V and 7 bases at J, leaving 9 bases unmatched. The CDR3 protein is CAWKGAGDFGELFF. The CDR3 region has the DNA TGTGCCTGGAAAGGGGCGGGGGATTTCGGGGAGCTGTTTTTT.

The CDR3 spells CASSLPGGSEQYF. CDR3 DNA sequence: TGTGCCAGCAGTTTACCAGGGGGGAGTGAGCAGTACTTC. The chain links TRBV27 to TRBJ2-7, with D maybe TRBD1 (7 bases). The CDR3 covers 13 residues. V lost 2 bases to trimming and J lost 7 bases, with 12 bases between them. The germline CDR1 and CDR2 sequences are MNHEY and SMNVEV (reference sequence).

V usage is TRBV19 and J usage is TRBJ1-1; possibly TRBD1 for D (6 bases). V lost 4 bases and J lost 3, with 12 bases in between. The CDR3 consists of 14 residues. Per germline, CDR1 LNHDA and CDR2 SQIVND (reference sequence). The CDR3 DNA reads as TGTGCCAGTAGTACCCCAGGACAGTACACTGAAGCTTTCTTT. Its translation: CASSTPGQYTEAFF.

The chain couples TRBV29-1 to TRBJ1-6, with D uncertain. Germline V lookup: CDR1 SQVTM, CDR2 ANQGSEA. The V and J ends lost 7 bases and 7 bases respectively, with 11 bases between them. The CDR3 length is 12 residues. CDR3 nucleotide sequence: TGCAGCGGGGGTGAGGCGAATTCACCCCTCCACTTT. Protein: CSGGEANSPLHF.